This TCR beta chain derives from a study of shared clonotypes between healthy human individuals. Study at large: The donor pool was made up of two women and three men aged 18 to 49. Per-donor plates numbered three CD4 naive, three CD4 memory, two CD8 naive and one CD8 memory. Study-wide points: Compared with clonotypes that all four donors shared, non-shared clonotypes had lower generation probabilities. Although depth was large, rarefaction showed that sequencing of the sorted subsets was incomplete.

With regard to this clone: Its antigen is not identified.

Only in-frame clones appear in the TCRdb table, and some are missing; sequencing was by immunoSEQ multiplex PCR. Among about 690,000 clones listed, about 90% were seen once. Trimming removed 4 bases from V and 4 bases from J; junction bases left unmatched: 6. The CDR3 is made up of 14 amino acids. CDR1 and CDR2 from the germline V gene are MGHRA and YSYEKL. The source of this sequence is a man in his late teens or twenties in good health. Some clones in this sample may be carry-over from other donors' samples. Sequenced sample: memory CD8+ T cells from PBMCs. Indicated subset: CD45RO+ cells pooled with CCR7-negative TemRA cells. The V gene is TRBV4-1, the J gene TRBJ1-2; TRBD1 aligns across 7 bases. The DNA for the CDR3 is TGCGCCAGCAGCCCAACGGCAGGGGGCTATGGCTACACCTTC. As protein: CASSPTAGGYGYTF.